Below are 6 T cell receptor beta chains sequenced from a single sample in a study of T cell responses to AZD1222 COVID-19 vaccine. Sequenced by immunoSEQ multiplex PCR; TCRdb stores in-frame clones only, minus some. This table holds some 140,000 clones, 85% to 90% found once. This specimen consisted of peripheral blood, obtained on day 0 of MenACWY control vaccination. All receptors derive from an adult in good health.

The chain joins TRBV3-1 (or the pseudogene TRBV3-2) to TRBJ2-1; 8 bases agree with TRBD2. Germline V gene data show CDR1 as LGHDT and CDR2 as YNNKEL (reference sequence). The length of the CDR3 is 16 residues. Germline trimming cut 1 base from V and 7 bases from J; bases unmatched to any gene: 9. This CDR3 is CASSQVLRGASNEQFF. For the CDR3, the DNA is TGTGCCAGCAGCCAAGTTCTGCGGGGGGCTTCGAATGAGCAGTTCTTC.

This chain uses TRBV2 with TRBJ1-5, with a weak D call TRBD1 (5 bases). This CDR3 contains 14 residues. Germline CDR1 SNHLY, CDR2 FYNNEI. Trimming stripped 6 bases from V and 6 bases from J, with 15 bases between. CDR3: CASRVGDGGQPQHF. The CDR3 bases are TGTGCCAGCAGGGTTGGGGATGGGGGTCAGCCCCAGCATTTT.

This rearrangement joins TRBV2 to TRBJ1-4; 7 bases map to TRBD1. Germline CDR1 SNHLY, CDR2 FYNNEI. The CDR3 spans 13 residues. Unmatched junction bases numbered 8, after V lost 2 bases and J lost 14 bases. In DNA, the CDR3 is TGTGCCAGCAGTGAAATTCAGGGGGGAGAGCTGTTTTTT. It encodes CASSEIQGGELFF.

The V gene is TRBV4-2, the J gene TRBJ2-7; D remains unclear. V was clipped by 1 base and J by 12 bases, with 10 bases between them. Germline values: CDR1 LGHNA, CDR2 YNFKEQ. The CDR3 is made up of 11 amino acids. Written as DNA, the CDR3 is TGTGCCAGCAGCCAAGGTCGGCGGTGGTACTTC. Translated, it gives CASSQGRRWYF.

The chain couples TRBV19 to TRBJ2-3; 9 bases line up with TRBD1. Trimming cost V 4 bases and J 1 base; bases outside gene matches: 3. CDR1 and CDR2 (germline): LNHDA, SQIVND (reference sequence). The CDR3 sequence is 15 residues long. CDR3 DNA: TGTGCCAGTAGTACCGGGACAGGGCGCACAGATACGCAGTATTTT. Translating gives CASSTGTGRTDTQYF.

This rearrangement joins TRBV10-3 to TRBJ2-2, with D tentatively TRBD1 (6 bases). Per the germline V gene, CDR1 is ENHRY and CDR2 is SYGVKD. V lost 11 bases to trimming and J lost 1 base, with 8 bases between them. This CDR3 has 12 residues. The CDR3 nucleotides are TGTGCCTCCAGGGGGAACACCGGGGAGCTGTTTTTT. Protein sequence: CASRGNTGELFF.